This TCR beta chain was sequenced in a study of OX40 agonist ivuxolimab in advanced cancers. The table came from immunoSEQ multiplex PCR; TCRdb's copy has only in-frame clones and leaves some out. The sample lists 65,000 to 95,000 clones, just over 90% occurring once. V lost 4 bases and J lost 3; bases outside the gene matches: 12. The germline V gene encodes CDR1 SGDLS and CDR2 YYNGEE. The CDR3 has 16 residues. Specimen: CD4+ or CD8+ T cells sorted from blood, collected in a trial of the OX40 agonist ivuxolimab. The chain uses TRBV9 and TRBJ2-7; the match to TRBD2 covers 8 bases. The clonotype originates from an adult with an advanced solid tumor such as melanoma, head and neck, liver or kidney cancer. CDR3 sequence reads: CASSLTPNRGGYEQYF. The CDR3 DNA reads as TGTGCCAGCAGCTTAACTCCAAATCGGGGGGGCTACGAGCAGTACTTC.